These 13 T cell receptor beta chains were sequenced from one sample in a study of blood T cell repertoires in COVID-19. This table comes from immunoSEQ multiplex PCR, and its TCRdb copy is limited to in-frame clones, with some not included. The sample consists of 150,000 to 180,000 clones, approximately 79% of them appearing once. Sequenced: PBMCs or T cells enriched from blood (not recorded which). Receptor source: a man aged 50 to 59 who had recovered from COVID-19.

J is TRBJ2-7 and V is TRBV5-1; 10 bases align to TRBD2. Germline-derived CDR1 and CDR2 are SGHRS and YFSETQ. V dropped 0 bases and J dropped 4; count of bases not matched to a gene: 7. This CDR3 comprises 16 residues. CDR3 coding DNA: TGCGCCAGCAGCTTGGGGGCTAGCGGGGGCGAGTACGAGCAGTACTTC. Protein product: CASSLGASGGEYEQYF.

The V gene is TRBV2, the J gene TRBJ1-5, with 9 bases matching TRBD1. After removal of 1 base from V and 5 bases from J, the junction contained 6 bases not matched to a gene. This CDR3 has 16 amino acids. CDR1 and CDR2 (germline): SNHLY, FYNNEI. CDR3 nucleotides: TGTGCCAGCAGTGAAGGGGGGACAGGGAGGCATCAGCCCCAGCATTTT. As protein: CASSEGGTGRHQPQHF. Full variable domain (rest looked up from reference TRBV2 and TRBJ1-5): EPEVTQTPSHQVTQMGQEVILRCVPISNHLYFYWYRQILGQKVEFLVSFYNNEISEKSEIFDDQFSVERPDGSNFTLKIRSTKLEDSAMYFCASSEGGTGRHQPQHFGDGTRLSIL.

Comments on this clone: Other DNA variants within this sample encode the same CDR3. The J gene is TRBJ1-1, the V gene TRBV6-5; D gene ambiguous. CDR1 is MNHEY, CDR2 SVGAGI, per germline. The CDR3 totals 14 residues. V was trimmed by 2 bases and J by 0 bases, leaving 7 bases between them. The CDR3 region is CASSYDRVNTEAFF. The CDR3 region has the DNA TGTGCCAGCAGTTACGATCGAGTGAACACTGAAGCTTTCTTT.

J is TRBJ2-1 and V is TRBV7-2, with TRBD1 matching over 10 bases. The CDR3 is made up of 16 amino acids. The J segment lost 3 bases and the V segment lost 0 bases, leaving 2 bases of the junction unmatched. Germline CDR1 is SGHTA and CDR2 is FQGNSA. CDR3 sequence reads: CASSLAGTGVYNEQFF. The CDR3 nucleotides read TGTGCCAGCAGCTTAGCCGGGACAGGGGTCTACAATGAGCAGTTCTTC.

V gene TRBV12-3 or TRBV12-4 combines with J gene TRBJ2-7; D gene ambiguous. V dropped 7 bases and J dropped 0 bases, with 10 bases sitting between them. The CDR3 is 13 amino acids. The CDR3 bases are TGTGCCAGCACTTACTCGAGCTCCTACGAGCAGTACTTC. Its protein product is CASTYSSSYEQYF.

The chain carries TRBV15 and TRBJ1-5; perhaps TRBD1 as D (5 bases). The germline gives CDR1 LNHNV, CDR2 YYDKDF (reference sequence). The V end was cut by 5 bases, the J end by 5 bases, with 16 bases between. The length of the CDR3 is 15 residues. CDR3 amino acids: CATSPGKGTHQPQHF. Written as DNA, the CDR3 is TGTGCCACCAGCCCAGGGAAGGGGACTCATCAGCCCCAGCATTTT.

The CDR3 region has the DNA TGTGCCAGCCTAAGAATGGGGAGTAATGAAAAACTGTTTTTT. Amino acid sequence: CASLRMGSNEKLFF. The gene calls are TRBV6-6 and TRBJ1-4; D is unresolved. Trimming stripped 8 bases from V and 4 bases from J, with 14 bases between. CDR3 length equals 14 residues. Germline CDR1 and CDR2: MNHNY and SVGAGI (reference sequence).

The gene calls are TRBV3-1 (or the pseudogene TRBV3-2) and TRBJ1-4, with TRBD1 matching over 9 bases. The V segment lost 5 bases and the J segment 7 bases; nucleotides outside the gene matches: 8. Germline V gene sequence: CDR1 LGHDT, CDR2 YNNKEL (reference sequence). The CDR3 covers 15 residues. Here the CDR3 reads CASSYRTGDFEKLFF. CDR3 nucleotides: TGTGCCAGCAGCTATCGGACAGGGGACTTTGAAAAACTGTTTTTT.

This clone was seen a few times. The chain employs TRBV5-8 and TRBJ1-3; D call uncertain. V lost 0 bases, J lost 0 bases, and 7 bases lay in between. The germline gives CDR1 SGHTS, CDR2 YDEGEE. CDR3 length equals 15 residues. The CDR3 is CASSLGGYSGNTIYF. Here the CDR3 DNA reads TGTGCCAGCAGCTTGGGAGGGTACTCTGGAAACACCATATATTTT.

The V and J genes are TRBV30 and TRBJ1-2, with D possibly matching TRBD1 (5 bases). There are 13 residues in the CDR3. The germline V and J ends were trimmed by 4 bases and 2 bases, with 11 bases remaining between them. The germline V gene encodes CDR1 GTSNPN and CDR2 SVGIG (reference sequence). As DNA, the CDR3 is TGTGCCTGGACCCCTGGGGGGAACTATGGCTACACCTTC. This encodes CAWTPGGNYGYTF.

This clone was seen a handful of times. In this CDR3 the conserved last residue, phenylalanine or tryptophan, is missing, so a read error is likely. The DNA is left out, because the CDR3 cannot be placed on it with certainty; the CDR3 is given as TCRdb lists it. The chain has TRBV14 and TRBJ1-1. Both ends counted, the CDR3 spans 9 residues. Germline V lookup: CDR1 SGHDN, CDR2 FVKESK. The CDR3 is CASSPKNST.

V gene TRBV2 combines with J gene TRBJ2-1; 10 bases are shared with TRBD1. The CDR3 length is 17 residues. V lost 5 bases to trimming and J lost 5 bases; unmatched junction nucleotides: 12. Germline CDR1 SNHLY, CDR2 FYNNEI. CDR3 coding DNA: TGTGCCAGCAGTCTACGGACAGGGGGAGGGAACAACAATGAGCAGTTCTTC. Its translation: CASSLRTGGGNNNEQFF.

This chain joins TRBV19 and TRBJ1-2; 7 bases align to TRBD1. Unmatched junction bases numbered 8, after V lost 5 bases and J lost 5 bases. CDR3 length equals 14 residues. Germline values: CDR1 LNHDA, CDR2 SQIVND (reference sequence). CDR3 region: CASSATDRWYGYTF. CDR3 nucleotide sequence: TGTGCCAGTAGTGCCACGGACAGGTGGTATGGCTACACCTTC.